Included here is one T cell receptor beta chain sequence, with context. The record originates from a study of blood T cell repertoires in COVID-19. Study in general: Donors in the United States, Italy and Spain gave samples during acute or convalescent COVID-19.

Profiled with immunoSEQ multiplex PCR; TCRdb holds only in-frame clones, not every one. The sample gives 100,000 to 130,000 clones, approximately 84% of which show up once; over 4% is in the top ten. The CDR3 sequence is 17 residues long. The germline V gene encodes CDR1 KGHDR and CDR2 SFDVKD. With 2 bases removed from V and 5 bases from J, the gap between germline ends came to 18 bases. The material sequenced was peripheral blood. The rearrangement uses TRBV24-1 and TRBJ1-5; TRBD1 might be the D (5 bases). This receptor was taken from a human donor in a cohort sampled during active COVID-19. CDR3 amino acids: CATSDSSTAGHYQPQHF. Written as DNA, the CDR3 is TGTGCCACCAGTGATTCCTCGACAGCCGGGCATTATCAGCCCCAGCATTTT.